The clone carrying this T cell receptor (beta chain) was counted at least ten times. Its antigen remains unidentified. This entry is derived from a study of HIV-infected patients and healthy controls. Across the whole study: A modest, significant CD4 rise occurred in about 85% of the 16 patients after three months of therapy. All patients had undetectable virus after a further year of therapy, most of the 16 by the second bleed.

Reverse transcription used 450 to 500 ng RNA and constant-region primers for alpha and beta. Using multiplexing indices, alpha and beta chain libraries were generated apart by chain-specific third strand synthesis. TCRdb re-analysed the 5' RACE reads in MiXCR, keeping a single row per CDR3 protein. The sample includes approximately 10,000 distinct CDR3 sequences, about 6.5% of them seen just once. Antiretroviral therapy had run roughly three months, about 14 weeks, before follow-up blood collection. Whole blood was used without fractionation, so all unsorted peripheral T cells were included. Study results and limitations: Healthy control repertoires had roughly threefold more distinct CDR3s than untreated HIV+ repertoires, and higher Shannon diversity. Significantly higher mean Gini indices appeared in HIV-infected repertoires, possibly reflecting oligoclonality.

The V gene's germline CDR1 is SGHTA and CDR2 FQGNSA. V lost 5 bases, J lost 11 bases, and 21 bases lay in between. CDR3 size: 14 residues. The sequence was obtained from an adult with HIV infection. The donor label of this sample is uncertain. The V and J genes are TRBV7-2 and TRBJ1-1; D may be TRBD1 (5 bases). The material was blood, obtained during antiretroviral therapy. The CDR3 is CASSTRGESSTAFF. The CDR3 DNA reads as TGTGCCAGCAGCACTAGGGGCGAAAGTTCGACGGCTTTCTTT.